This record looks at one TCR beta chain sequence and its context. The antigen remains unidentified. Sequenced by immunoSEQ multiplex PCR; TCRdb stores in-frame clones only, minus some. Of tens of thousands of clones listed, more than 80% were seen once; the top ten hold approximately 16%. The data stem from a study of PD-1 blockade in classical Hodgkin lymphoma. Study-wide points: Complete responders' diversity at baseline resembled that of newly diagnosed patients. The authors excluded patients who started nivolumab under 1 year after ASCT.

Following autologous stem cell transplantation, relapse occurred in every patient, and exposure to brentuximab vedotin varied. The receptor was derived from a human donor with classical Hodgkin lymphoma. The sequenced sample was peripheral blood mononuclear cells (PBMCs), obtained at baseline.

CDR3 residues: CASSLRPLEGTDTQYF. The CDR3 region has the DNA TGTGCCAGCAGCCTACGCCCATTGGAGGGCACAGATACGCAGTATTTT. The V and J genes are TRBV13 and TRBJ2-3; TRBD2 is a possible D gene (5 bases). V shed 5 bases and J shed 1 base, with 16 bases lying between them. Germline values: CDR1 PRHDT, CDR2 FYEKMQ (reference sequence). The CDR3 consists of 16 residues.